One and the same sample provided the 8 T cell receptor beta chains below, sequenced in a study of blood T cell repertoires in COVID-19. Profiling relied on immunoSEQ multiplex PCR, and the TCRdb table lists in-frame clones only, not all of them. The repertoire includes 100,000 or so clones, approximately 86% of them detected once, and about 11% sits in the top ten. Sequenced sample: peripheral blood. These receptors all come from a woman aged 70 to 79 with active or convalescent COVID-19.

The chain couples TRBV27 to TRBJ1-6; TRBD1 matches 8 bases. V trimming: 6 bases; J trimming: 7 bases; junction bases outside the gene matches: 8. The CDR3 consists of 15 residues. Per the germline V gene, CDR1 is MNHEY and CDR2 is SMNVEV (reference sequence). The CDR3 bases are TGTGCCAGCAGCCTTGCGGGACAGGACAATTCACCCCTCCACTTT. This codes for CASSLAGQDNSPLHF.

The rearrangement joins TRBV11-2 to TRBJ1-1; 8 nucleotides match TRBD1. Germline CDR1 and CDR2: SGHAT and FQNNGV. V lost 4 bases and J lost 4; bases outside the gene matches: 5. This CDR3 is 14 amino acids long. The CDR3 loop is CASSWDRSGTEAFF. CDR3 coding DNA: TGTGCCAGCAGCTGGGACAGGAGTGGCACTGAAGCTTTCTTT.

The chain joins TRBV6-6 to TRBJ1-6, with 8 bases identical to TRBD1. The V and J ends lost 6 bases and 8 bases, in that order; junction bases with no gene match: 3. Germline V lookup: CDR1 MNHNY, CDR2 SVGAGI (reference sequence). The CDR3 is 13 residues long. The CDR3 nucleotides are TGTGCCAGCAGGGTGACAGGGGATTCACCCCTCCACTTT. It codes for CASRVTGDSPLHF.

The chain links TRBV2 to TRBJ1-2; D ambiguous. Trimming removed 8 bases from V and 4 bases from J, with 11 bases in between. The CDR3 consists of 12 residues. Germline assignment: CDR1 SNHLY and CDR2 FYNNEI. The CDR3 DNA follows: TGTGCCAGCCAGGTACAGCTCTATGGCTACACCTTC. Amino acids: CASQVQLYGYTF.

The rearrangement uses TRBV6-2 or TRBV6-3 and TRBJ1-2; D gene unclear. Trimming removed 5 bases at V and 4 bases at J, with 11 bases between. The CDR3 runs 13 residues. Germline CDR1 reads MNHEY; CDR2 reads SVGEGT. The CDR3 reads CASSEVYAYGYTF. CDR3 bases: TGTGCCAGCAGTGAGGTATATGCCTATGGCTACACCTTC.

The chain links TRBV24-1 to TRBJ2-2; 8 bases agree with TRBD1. This CDR3 has 15 residues. CDR1 KGHDR and CDR2 SFDVKD come from the germline V gene. V was pared by 4 bases and J by 4 bases, with 4 bases of the junction left unmatched. CDR3 region: CATSESDRATGELFF. In DNA form, the CDR3 reads TGTGCCACCAGTGAGTCGGACAGGGCCACCGGGGAGCTGTTTTTT.

The V call is TRBV14, the J call TRBJ1-1; TRBD1 might be the D (6 bases). V lost 5 bases to trimming and J lost 1 base, with 11 bases between them. In germline, CDR1 is SGHDN, CDR2 FVKESK. This CDR3 is built from 14 residues. The CDR3 protein is CASSAGVKNTEAFF. The CDR3 DNA reads TGTGCCAGCAGCGCAGGGGTTAAGAACACTGAAGCTTTCTTT.

CDR3 DNA: TGTGCCAGCAGTTCTAGACAGCTACCACGAAACTATGGCTACACCTTC. Its translation: CASSSRQLPRNYGYTF. The V gene is TRBV6-2 or TRBV6-3, the J gene TRBJ1-2; TRBD1 is a possible D gene (5 bases). CDR3 length: 16 amino acids. Looked up from germline, CDR1 is MNHEY and CDR2 is SVGEGT. V lost 4 bases and J 2 bases, leaving 17 bases between the germline ends.